This paragraph reports one TCR beta chain. Its antigen is still unknown. CDR3 length equals 14 residues. V lost 3 bases and J lost 3, with 12 bases in between. The germline V gene encodes CDR1 PRHDT and CDR2 FYEKMQ (reference sequence). The data derive from a study of shared clonotypes between healthy human individuals. Whole-study findings and limits: The generation probabilities recorded for non-shared clonotypes fell below those of clonotypes shared by all four donors. Shared clonotypes: about 4.6% naive CD4, about 3.3% naive CD8, 2.3% memory CD4, 0.4% memory CD8.

Positively selected for CCR7, the CD45RO-negative cells used as naive CD8 cells excluded terminally differentiated effector memory CD45RA+ cells. Study donors comprised healthy, HIV-negative adults devoid of recent acute infection or vaccination. Investigators spread the genomic DNA of each subset evenly over several immunoSEQ plates. Data came from immunoSEQ multiplex PCR; TCRdb stores just in-frame clones and leaves some out. The repertoire consists of some 2 million clones, with about 95% occurring once and the leading ten covering about 1.1%. Material for sequencing was naive CD8+ T cells sorted from blood. J is TRBJ2-7 and V is TRBV13; D is perhaps TRBD1 (6 bases). The receptor's source is a man in his late teens or twenties in good health. The chain's CDR3 is CASSFGRGNYEQYF. The CDR3 bases are TGTGCCAGCAGCTTCGGCAGGGGAAACTACGAGCAGTACTTC.